This is a list of T cell receptor beta chains from one sample in a study of T cells in Graves' hyperthyroidism and ophthalmopathy. TCRdb used MiXCR to reprocess the multiplex PCR reads, holding one entry per CDR3 protein. Of approximately 48,000 distinct CDR3 sequences in the sample, around half were seen once. The material sequenced was peripheral blood or thyroid tissue (not recorded which). The receptors shown here come from a woman in her fifties or sixties with Graves' hyperthyroidism. Each CDR3 is given with its conserved first and last residue. A D gene is named only where the DNA matches it firmly. Clone size is given for some rows only: seen once, a few or many times, or a class if the clone is expanded.

V,size,D,J,DNA,CDR3
TRBV4-1,many,-,TRBJ2-2,TGCGCCAGCAGCCAAGCGGGCTACCCCGGGGAGCTGTTTTTT,CASSQAGYPGELFF
TRBV7-2,many,-,TRBJ2-3,TGTGCCAGCAGCTCGGCGGCTATGACTAACACAGATACGCAGTATTTT,CASSSAAMTNTDTQYF
TRBV2,many,TRBD1,TRBJ1-5,TGTGCCAGCAGTACCGGGACAGTCCTAAGCAATCAGCCCCAGCATTTT,CASSTGTVLSNQPQHF
TRBV7-3,-,-,TRBJ2-2,TGTGCCAGCAGCCAAGACGGCACCGGGGAGCTGTTTTTT,CASSQDGTGELFF
TRBV20-1,once,TRBD1,TRBJ1-2,TGCAGTGCTAGTAGAGGGGGCTGGTTCTATGGCTACACCTTC,CSASRGGWFYGYTF
TRBV27,-,-,TRBJ2-7,TGTGCCAGCAGTTTAAAGGTCTCGTACGGGCAGTACTTC,CASSLKVSYGQYF
TRBV7-9,many,-,TRBJ2-3,TGTGCCAGCAGCTTCTTGGCGGGATACACAGATACGCAGTATTTT,CASSFLAGYTDTQYF
TRBV9,-,-,TRBJ1-5,TGTGCCAGCAGCGTAAAAGGACAGCCACAAGGGCCCCAGCATTTT,CASSVKGQPQGPQHF
TRBV4-1,many,-,TRBJ1-1,TGCGCCAGCAGCCAAGGGGAGACACTGAACACTGAAGCTTTCTTT,CASSQGETLNTEAFF
TRBV7-3,many,-,TRBJ1-2,TGTGCCAGCAGCTTAACTAACGGAAATGGCTACACCTTC,CASSLTNGNGYTF
TRBV7-6,-,TRBD2,TRBJ2-7,TGTGCTAGCAGCGGCGGACTAGCGGGAGTTGCGATCGAGCAGTACTTC,CASSGGLAGVAIEQYF
TRBV28,-,-,TRBJ1-2,TGTGCCAGCAGTTTATGGCAGGGGACCTATGGCTACACCTTC,CASSLWQGTYGYTF
TRBV20-1,-,-,TRBJ2-5,TGCAGTGCTGGAGAAGGGGGGCGGGAGACCCAGTACTTC,CSAGEGGRETQYF
TRBV7-2,many,-,TRBJ1-2,TGTGCCAGCAGCACAGGACGGGCAGGGGTATATGGCTACACCTTC,CASSTGRAGVYGYTF
TRBV10-3,once,-,TRBJ1-1,TGTGCCATCAGCACCGACAGGCTGAATGAAGCTTTCTTT,CAISTDRLNEAFF
TRBV20-1,-,TRBD2,TRBJ2-7,TGCAGTGCTAGGATTAGCGGGACCTACGAGCAGTACTTC,CSARISGTYEQYF
TRBV20-1,many,TRBD1,TRBJ1-5,TGCAGTGCTGCCGACAGGGTTCGTCATAGCAATCAGCCCCAGCATTTT,CSAADRVRHSNQPQHF
TRBV10-3,many,TRBD2,TRBJ2-3,TGTGCCATCAGTGGTCCGGGAGGGCCGGGAGATACGCAGTATTTT,CAISGPGGPGDTQYF
TRBV7-6,many,TRBD2,TRBJ2-3,TGTGCCAGCAGCTTTACGGGCGGCGGGAGGGCAGATACGCAGTATTTT,CASSFTGGGRADTQYF
TRBV11-1,many,-,TRBJ1-1,TGTGCCAGCAGCTCGGACTCGGGGGCCAACACTGAAGCTTTCTTT,CASSSDSGANTEAFF
TRBV28,many,-,TRBJ2-7,TGTGCCAGCAGTCCGGGTACCGGGACTGAGTACGAGCAGTACTTC,CASSPGTGTEYEQYF
TRBV7-9,-,TRBD2,TRBJ2-5,TGTGCCAGCAGCTCCGGGTCGGCGCGGGGGTGGCGGGAGGAGACCCAGTACTTC,CASSSGSARGWREETQYF
TRBV6-6,-,-,TRBJ1-2,TGTGCCAGCAGTTACTCAGGGCCCTCGGAGGACTATGGCTACACCTTC,CASSYSGPSEDYGYTF
TRBV28,many,-,TRBJ2-6,TGTGCCAGCATAGGGTACGGGGGTTCGGGGGCCAACGTCCTGACTTTC,CASIGYGGSGANVLTF
TRBV11-2,once,TRBD2,TRBJ2-7,TGTGCCAGCAGCTTAGGTGGACTAGCGGGAGCCGAGCAGTACTTC,CASSLGGLAGAEQYF
TRBV29-1,once,TRBD2,TRBJ2-7,TGCAGCGTTGCCAGCAGCCACTTAGCGGGAGTGGGCTACGAGCAGTACTTC,CSVASSHLAGVGYEQYF
TRBV6-2/TRBV6-3,many,-,TRBJ2-7,TGTGCCAGCAGACGTAGCGCCTACGAGCAGTACTTC,CASRRSAYEQYF
TRBV24-1,-,TRBD1,TRBJ2-7,TGTGCCACCAGTGATTCTAACAGGGGGAAGTACTACGAGCAGTACTTC,CATSDSNRGKYYEQYF
TRBV4-1,many,-,TRBJ2-6,TGCGCCAGCAGCCACCTTACAGCCATTCTTGGGGCCAACGTCCTGACTTTC,CASSHLTAILGANVLTF
TRBV10-2,-,TRBD1,TRBJ1-5,TGCGCCAGCAGTCCCGGGACAGGGGGCGGACAGCCCCAGCATTTT,CASSPGTGGGQPQHF
TRBV6-1,-,TRBD1,TRBJ1-2,TGTGCCAGCAGTCCGGACAGGGGCAGAATCTATGGCTACACCTTC,CASSPDRGRIYGYTF
TRBV7-9,many,TRBD2,TRBJ2-7,TGTGCCAGCAGCTTAGCGGCTAGCGGGAGTCACGAGCAGTACTTC,CASSLAASGSHEQYF
TRBV14,-,-,TRBJ1-1,TGTGCCAGCAGCATAGTAGAGGATGAAGCTTTCTTT,CASSIVEDEAFF
TRBV4-3,many,-,TRBJ2-5,TGCGCCAGCAGCCACGGCGCTCAGAACCAAGAGACCCAGTACTTC,CASSHGAQNQETQYF
TRBV6-1,many,TRBD1,TRBJ2-7,TGTGCCAGCACCCCAGACCGGGACAGTGGCTACGAGCAGTACTTC,CASTPDRDSGYEQYF
TRBV6-6,-,-,TRBJ1-5,TGTGCCAGCAGTTACCCCGACGGATATAGCAATCAGCCCCAGCATTTT,CASSYPDGYSNQPQHF
TRBV7-2,many,TRBD2,TRBJ2-5,TGTGCCACCCCGGGGGGGGGCGGAGAGACCCAGTACTTC,CATPGGGGETQYF
TRBV20-1,many,-,TRBJ1-5,TGCAGTGCTACCCGACAGAATAGCAATCAGCCCCAGCATTTT,CSATRQNSNQPQHF
TRBV10-3,-,TRBD1,TRBJ1-2,TGTGCCATCAGTGGATCGGGACAGGGGCCCAACTCCGGTAACTATGGCTACACCTTC,CAISGSGQGPNSGNYGYTF
TRBV27,many,-,TRBJ2-7,TGTGCCAGCACCTCAGGGTTCGAGCAGTACTTC,CASTSGFEQYF
TRBV2,-,TRBD1,TRBJ2-7,TGTGCCAGCAGTGCTGTGGACAGGGGCACGGACGAGCAGTACTTC,CASSAVDRGTDEQYF
TRBV6-1,many,TRBD1,TRBJ2-2,TGTGCCAGCAGTGAAAATACGGGACAGGTGACCGGGGAGCTGTTTTTT,CASSENTGQVTGELFF
TRBV20-1,once,-,TRBJ2-7,TGCAGTGCTAGAATTCCGAGCTCCTACGAGCAGTACTTC,CSARIPSSYEQYF
TRBV2,once,-,TRBJ2-5,TGTGTCAACGAGGACAGCCCGCCTAGAGATAGCCAGTACTTC,CVNEDSPPRDSQYF